The T cell receptor beta chain described here comes from a study of blood T cell repertoires in COVID-19. About the research overall: Whether acute or convalescent, the COVID-19 samples came from the United States, Italy and Spain.

Germline loops: CDR1 MNHNS, CDR2 SASEGT. Trimming took 0 bases from V and 4 from J, leaving 10 bases between them. The CDR3 loop spans 15 amino acids. TCRdb's table, derived via immunoSEQ multiplex PCR, lists solely in-frame clones and lacks some. Of some 150,000 clones in the sample, around 81% were seen once. The sample was peripheral blood. This TCR was sampled from a human donor with acute or convalescent COVID-19. The donor label of this sample is uncertain. The genes are TRBV6-1 and TRBJ1-5; the D is unclear. The DNA of the CDR3 is TGTGCCAGCAGTGAAGCGCTGTCAGATAATCAGCCCCAGCATTTT. Translated: CASSEALSDNQPQHF.